This is a list of T cell receptor beta chains from one sample in a study of shared clonotypes between healthy human individuals. Profiling relied on immunoSEQ multiplex PCR, and the TCRdb table lists in-frame clones only, not all of them. Altogether more than 1.2 million clones are present, less than 99% being singletons, with the ten largest covering 0.36%. The sample was naive CD4+ T cells sorted from blood. Receptors were obtained from a man aged 30-40 years in good health. The CDR3 runs from the conserved cysteine through the conserved F or W. A D gene is named only where the DNA matches it firmly. Size is stated for part of the rows, as once, few or many counts, or as a class when the clone is expanded.

d_call	v_call	j_call	clone_size	cdr3_aa	cdr3_nt
TRBD2	TRBV28	TRBJ2-3	-	CASTRGGFADTQYF	TGTGCCAGCACCCGGGGGGGCTTCGCAGATACGCAGTATTTT
TRBD1	TRBV28	TRBJ1-5	-	CASRGGQGNQPQHF	TGTGCCAGCAGAGGCGGACAGGGAAATCAGCCCCAGCATTTT
TRBD2	TRBV13	TRBJ2-1	-	CASSLALAGGSNEQFF	TGTGCCAGCAGCTTAGCACTAGCGGGAGGGAGCAATGAGCAGTTCTTC
TRBD1	TRBV5-1	TRBJ2-7	-	CASSIQPSTGDEQYF	TGCGCCAGCAGCATACAACCATCGACAGGGGACGAGCAGTACTTC
-	TRBV18	TRBJ2-4	-	CASSPAGLAKNIQYF	TGTGCCAGCTCACCCGCAGGGTTGGCCAAAAACATTCAGTACTTC
TRBD2	TRBV7-2	TRBJ2-3	-	CASSWRTSGRTTDTQYF	TGTGCCAGCAGCTGGCGGACTAGCGGGAGAACCACAGATACGCAGTATTTT
TRBD1	TRBV5-1	TRBJ1-4	-	CASSWTGELGEKLFF	TGCGCCAGCAGCTGGACAGGGGAGTTGGGTGAAAAACTGTTTTTT
-	TRBV5-1	TRBJ2-3	-	CASSLGTATSTDTQYF	TGCGCCAGCAGCTTGGGGACTGCAACATCCACAGATACGCAGTATTTT
-	TRBV28	TRBJ2-7	-	CASSPAAYEQYF	TGTGCCAGCAGTCCTGCTGCCTACGAGCAGTACTTC
TRBD1	TRBV5-6	TRBJ2-3	-	CASSLGRGLGTDTQYF	TGTGCCAGCAGCTTAGGCAGGGGGTTAGGCACAGATACGCAGTATTTT
-	TRBV2	TRBJ2-6	-	CASRSVSGANVLTF	TGTGCCAGCAGGAGTGTCTCTGGGGCCAACGTCCTGACTTTC
-	TRBV11-2	TRBJ2-7	-	CASSARSYEQYF	TGTGCCAGCAGCGCCCGTTCCTACGAGCAGTACTTC
-	TRBV6-8	TRBJ2-7	-	CASSSPGPSSYEQYF	TGTGCCAGCAGTTCCCCGGGACCGAGCTCCTACGAGCAGTACTTC
TRBD1	TRBV5-1	TRBJ1-4	-	CASSLLQGDEKLFF	TGCGCCAGCAGCTTACTACAGGGGGATGAAAAACTGTTTTTT
-	TRBV11-2	TRBJ2-1	once	CASSPLQSGFDEQFF	TGTGCCAGCAGCCCCCTGCAATCAGGCTTCGATGAGCAGTTCTTC
TRBD2	TRBV27	TRBJ2-3	-	CASSKREGQADTQYF	TGTGCCAGCAGTAAGCGGGAGGGCCAGGCAGATACGCAGTATTTT
TRBD1	TRBV29-1	TRBJ2-1	-	CSVEGTGGGEQFF	TGCAGCGTTGAAGGGACAGGGGGAGGTGAGCAGTTCTTC
TRBD2	TRBV5-1	TRBJ2-4	-	CASSPLGLAQNIQYF	TGCGCCAGCAGCCCTTTAGGACTAGCCCAAAACATTCAGTACTTC
-	TRBV5-5	TRBJ2-5	-	CASSRGHLQETQYF	TGTGCCAGCAGCCGGGGCCACCTCCAAGAGACCCAGTACTTC
TRBD1	TRBV5-1	TRBJ1-1	-	CASSFLTGDTEAFF	TGCGCCAGCAGCTTCCTGACAGGGGACACTGAAGCTTTCTTT
TRBD2	TRBV5-1	TRBJ2-7	-	CASSFLAGGRDYEQYF	TGCGCCAGCAGCTTTTTAGCGGGGGGTCGAGACTACGAGCAGTACTTC
TRBD1	TRBV6-1	TRBJ1-5	-	CASSGPRDRSYSNQPQHF	TGTGCCAGCAGTGGTCCCCGGGACAGGTCATATAGCAATCAGCCCCAGCATTTT
TRBD2	TRBV11-2	TRBJ2-7	-	CASRSGLAGTYEQYF	TGTGCCAGCAGATCAGGACTAGCGGGAACCTACGAGCAGTACTTC
-	TRBV15	TRBJ2-5	-	CATSRDSAQETQYF	TGTGCCACCAGCAGGGATAGCGCCCAAGAGACCCAGTACTTC
-	TRBV9	TRBJ1-5	-	CASGGSNQPQHF	TGTGCCAGCGGGGGGAGCAATCAGCCCCAGCATTTT
-	TRBV7-8	TRBJ1-1	-	CASSSYRGAEAFF	TGTGCCAGCAGCTCCTATCGTGGAGCTGAAGCTTTCTTT
-	TRBV7-2	TRBJ2-6	-	CASSLAGGSGANVLTF	TGTGCCAGCAGCTTAGCGGGAGGCTCTGGGGCCAACGTCCTGACTTTC
TRBD2	TRBV9	TRBJ2-7	-	CASSEGLADPYEQYF	TGTGCCAGCAGCGAAGGACTAGCGGACCCCTACGAGCAGTACTTC